The TCR beta chain described here comes from a study of identical twins. TCRdb independently ran MiXCR on the 5' RACE reads; one entry per CDR3 protein. The sample contains about 240,000 distinct CDR3 sequences, 7.5% of which appear only once. Germline loops: CDR1 SGHKS, CDR2 YYEKEE (reference sequence). There are 17 residues in the CDR3. V lost 4 bases, J lost 0 bases, and 18 bases lay in between. This clonotype was counted a few times. Antigen unknown. The study's findings and limits: Fewer insertions were carried by abundant cord blood beta clonotypes, but none was seen in memory repertoires. Twin pairs had excess sharing that was weaker in beta out-of-frame sequences. Zero-insertion analyses were open to partial confounding by invariant MAIT and iNKT cells.

These records were also assigned to another study, of yellow fever vaccine responses in identical twins.

The sequence was obtained from a woman under 30 in good health. Sequenced material: CD8+ T cells sorted from blood. This chain joins TRBV5-5 and TRBJ2-3; D call uncertain. As DNA, the CDR3 is TGTGCCAGCAGCCTGTACCGGCAAACAGCTAGCACAGATACGCAGTATTTT. Encoded protein: CASSLYRQTASTDTQYF.